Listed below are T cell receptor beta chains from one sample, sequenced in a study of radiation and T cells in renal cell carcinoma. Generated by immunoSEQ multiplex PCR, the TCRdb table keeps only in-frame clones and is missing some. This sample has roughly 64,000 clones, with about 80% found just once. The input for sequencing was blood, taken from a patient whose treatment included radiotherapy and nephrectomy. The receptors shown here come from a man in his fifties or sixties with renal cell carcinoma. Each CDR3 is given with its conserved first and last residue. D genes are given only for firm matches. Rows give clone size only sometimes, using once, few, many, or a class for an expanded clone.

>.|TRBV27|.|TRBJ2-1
TGTGCCAGCAGTGATAGCGGCCGCATCTACAATGAGCAGTTCTTC
CASSDSGRIYNEQFF
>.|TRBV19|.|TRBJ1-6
TGTGCCAGTAGTTCTCAGGGAAGGGGAGTTTCACCCCTCCACTTT
CASSSQGRGVSPLHF
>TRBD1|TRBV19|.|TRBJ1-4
TGTGCCAGTATTTCCCGGCAGGGGGGGGAAAAACTGTTTTTT
CASISRQGGEKLFF
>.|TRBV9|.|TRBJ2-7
TGTGCCAGCAGCCTGGGGGTCTCGAGGGCCTACGAGCAGTACTTC
CASSLGVSRAYEQYF
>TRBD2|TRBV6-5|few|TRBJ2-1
TGTGCCAGCAGTTACTGGACTAGCGGGTACAATGAGCAGTTCTTC
CASSYWTSGYNEQFF
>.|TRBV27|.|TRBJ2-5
TGTGCCAGCAGTTTTCTAGGTGCTTCCCAAGAGACCCAGTACTTC
CASSFLGASQETQYF
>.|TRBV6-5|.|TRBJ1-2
TGTGCCAGCAGTTACTCGTTGGGGGCGAATGGCTACACCTTC
CASSYSLGANGYTF
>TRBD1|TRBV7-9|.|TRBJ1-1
TGTGCCAGCAGCTTGGGACAGGCCCTAGAGGAAGCTTTCTTT
CASSLGQALEEAFF
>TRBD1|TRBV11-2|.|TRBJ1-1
TGTGCCAGCAGCAGGGACAGTCTGAACACTGAAGCTTTCTTT
CASSRDSLNTEAFF
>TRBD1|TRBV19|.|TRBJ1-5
TGTGCCAGTAGTATAGATAGGCAGGGGGCTCGACCCCAGCATTTT
CASSIDRQGARPQHF
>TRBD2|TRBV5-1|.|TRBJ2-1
TGCGCCAGCAGCCCCAGACTAGCGGGGGGGGACAATGAGCAGTTCTTC
CASSPRLAGGDNEQFF
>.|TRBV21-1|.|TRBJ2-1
TGTGCCAGCAGCAAAGTCGGTACAGGTCCCCTTTACAATGAGCAGTTCTTC
CASSKVGTGPLYNEQFF
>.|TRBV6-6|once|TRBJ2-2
TGTGCCAGCAGTTACGGGCAGGGTGGCACCGGGGAGCTGTTTTTT
CASSYGQGGTGELFF
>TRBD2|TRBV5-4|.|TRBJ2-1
TGTGCCAGCAGCTTGACTAGCGGGAGGGACAATGAGCAGTTCTTC
CASSLTSGRDNEQFF
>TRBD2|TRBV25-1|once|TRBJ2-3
TGTGCCAGCAGTGAATCGTTTAGCGGGGGGTTCGATACGCAGTATTTT
CASSESFSGGFDTQYF
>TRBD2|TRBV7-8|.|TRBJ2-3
TGTGCCAGCAGCGAACTAGCGGGAGGTATAGATACGCAGTATTTT
CASSELAGGIDTQYF
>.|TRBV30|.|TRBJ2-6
TGTGCCTGGAGTCCCTGGGGATCCCAGGTAGCCTCTGGGGCCAACGTCCTGACTTTC
CAWSPWGSQVASGANVLTF
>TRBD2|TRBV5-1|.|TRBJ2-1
TGCGCCAGCAGCCTTTCCCGGACTAGCGGGAGAGTGGATGAGCAGTTCTTC
CASSLSRTSGRVDEQFF
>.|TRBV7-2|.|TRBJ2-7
TGTGCCAGCAGCCCCTCCCGGGACGGGGTTACCTACGAGCAGTACTTC
CASSPSRDGVTYEQYF
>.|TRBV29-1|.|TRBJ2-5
TGCAGCGTTGGGTCTAGTGCTGGGGTGACCCAGTACTTC
CSVGSSAGVTQYF
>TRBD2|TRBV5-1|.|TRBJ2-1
TGCGCCAGCAGCTTTTCTAGCGGGGCAAACAATGAGCAGTTCTTC
CASSFSSGANNEQFF
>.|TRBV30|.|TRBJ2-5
TGTGCCTTTTCCCCTTTTTCAGGGACCCAGTACTTC
CAFSPFSGTQYF
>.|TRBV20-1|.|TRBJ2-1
TGCAGTGTCCCGGGGCGGAATGAGCAGTTCTTC
CSVPGRNEQFF
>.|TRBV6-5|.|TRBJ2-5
TGTGCCAGCAGTTACGGGGGGTTGGAGACCCAGTACTTC
CASSYGGLETQYF
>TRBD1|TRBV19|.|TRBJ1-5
TGTGCCAGTGGACAGGACAATCAGCCCCAGCATTTT
CASGQDNQPQHF
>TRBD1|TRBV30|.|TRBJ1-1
TGTGCCAGCACGACAGGGGATGGTTCTGAAGCTTTCTTT
CASTTGDGSEAFF
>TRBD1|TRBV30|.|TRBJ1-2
TGTGCCTGGGGGACAGGGCGACGCGCGGTCGGCTACACCTTC
CAWGTGRRAVGYTF
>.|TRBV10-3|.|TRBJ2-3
TGTGCCATCAGTGAGTCTACCACAGATACGCAGTATTTT
CAISESTTDTQYF
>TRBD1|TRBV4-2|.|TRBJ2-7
TGTGCCAGCAGCTCTCGACAGGGGGACTACGAGCAGTACTTC
CASSSRQGDYEQYF
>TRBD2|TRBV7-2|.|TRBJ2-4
TGTGCCAGCAGCCTGAGCGGGGGGTTAGCCAAAAACATTCAGTACTTC
CASSLSGGLAKNIQYF
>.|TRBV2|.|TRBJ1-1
TGTGCCAGCAGTGATGGGGCCCTAAACACTGAAGCTTTCTTT
CASSDGALNTEAFF
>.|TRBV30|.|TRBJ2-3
TGTGCCTGGAGTGTACAACTAGAGGGGACGCAGTATTTT
CAWSVQLEGTQYF
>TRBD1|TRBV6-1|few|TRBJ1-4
TGTGCCAGCAGGGGACAGGGAGGGAGAGAAAAACTGTTTTTT
CASRGQGGREKLFF